These 10 T cell receptor beta chains were all obtained from the same sample, sequenced in a study of CD4+ T cells in melanoma. Data came from immunoSEQ multiplex PCR; TCRdb stores just in-frame clones and leaves some out. The table has 10,000 to 14,000 clones, approximately 70% seen once. The sample comprised cells from a culture (not recorded whether cultured in vitro). The source of these receptors is a human donor with melanoma.

The chain links TRBV2 to TRBJ2-3; the D is unclear. Trimming cost V 6 bases and J 8 bases, with 9 bases left between them. Germline V CDR1 and CDR2: SNHLY, FYNNEI. The CDR3 contains 11 residues. CDR3 DNA: TGTGCCAGCAGCGAACTTGGTACGCAGTATTTT. Its translation is CASSELGTQYF.

The V and J genes are TRBV4-1 and TRBJ2-1; D possibly matches TRBD1 or TRBD2 (6 bases each). V was pared by 1 base and J by 4 bases, with 17 bases between. Germline CDR1 and CDR2: MGHRA and YSYEKL. The CDR3 consists of 17 residues. The CDR3 DNA reads as TGCGCCAGCAGCCAAGTGGGTTGGGGGGCGCGATACAATGAGCAGTTCTTC. It encodes CASSQVGWGARYNEQFF.

The chain carries TRBV7-9 and TRBJ2-7; tentative D call: TRBD2 (7 bases). Germline V gene sequence: CDR1 SEHNR, CDR2 FQNEAQ (reference sequence). CDR3 length equals 17 residues. Trimming cost V 0 bases and J 2 bases, with 17 bases left between them. For the CDR3, the DNA is TGTGCCAGCAGCTTAGCGTCAGGCGGGGGCCTCACCTACGAGCAGTACTTC. It yields the protein CASSLASGGGLTYEQYF. Full variable domain (rest looked up from reference TRBV7-9 and TRBJ2-7): DTGVSQNPRHKITKRGQNVTFRCDPISEHNRLYWYRQTLGQGPEFLTYFQNEAQLEKSRLLSDRFSAERPKGSFSTLEIQRTEQGDSAMYLCASSLASGGGLTYEQYFGPGTRLTVT.

This clone was seen more than once but under ten times. The rearrangement uses TRBV7-6 and TRBJ1-1, with D uncertain. From germline, CDR1 is SGHVS and CDR2 FNYEAQ. V lost 5 bases, J lost 1 base, and 8 bases lay in between. The length of the CDR3 is 13 residues. CDR3 in DNA: TGTGCCAGCAGCACACAAGAGAACACTGAAGCTTTCTTT. It codes for CASSTQENTEAFF.

This chain's CDR3 is CASSFTGELFF. The CDR3 DNA reads TGTGCCAGCAGCTTCACCGGGGAGCTGTTTTTT. The gene calls are TRBV7-9 and TRBJ2-2; D gene unclear. With 3 bases removed from V and 4 bases from J, the gap between germline ends came to 0 bases. Germline assignment: CDR1 SEHNR and CDR2 FQNEAQ (reference sequence). The CDR3 covers 11 residues.

The chain has TRBV5-4 and TRBJ2-3, with 11 positions matching TRBD2. CDR3 length: 15 amino acids. In germline, CDR1 is SGHNT, CDR2 YYREEE (reference sequence). V shed 4 bases and J 3 bases; nucleotides not matched to a gene: 4. The CDR3 DNA reads as TGTGCCAGCAGCCAACGACTAGCGGGGACAGATACGCAGTATTTT. The encoded protein is CASSQRLAGTDTQYF.

V usage is TRBV9 and J usage is TRBJ2-5, with TRBD2 matching 10 bases. The V gene end was trimmed by 4 bases and the J gene end by 7 bases; junction bases not matched to a gene: 13. The CDR3 is 16 residues long. The germline V gene encodes CDR1 SGDLS and CDR2 YYNGEE. The CDR3 DNA follows: TGTGCCAGCAGCCCCAGGCCTAGCGGGGGCCAGTCGACCCAGTACTTC. It encodes CASSPRPSGGQSTQYF. Supplemented by reference TRBV9 and TRBJ2-5, the full variable domain reads DSGVTQTPKHLITATGQRVTLRCSPRSGDLSVYWYQQSLDQGLQFLIQYYNGEERAKGNILERFSAQQFPDLHSELNLSSLELGDSALYFCASSPRPSGGQSTQYFGPGTRLLVL.

The CDR3 region has the DNA TGTGCTAGTGGTTTCTTTTCTCCACAGTTGTCCTACGAGCAGTACTTC. Its protein is CASGFFSPQLSYEQYF. The J gene is TRBJ2-7, the V gene TRBV12-5; no clear D. V was pared by 3 bases and J by 1 base, with 16 bases between. This CDR3 is 16 amino acids long. Germline V gene lookup returns CDR1 LGHNT and CDR2 FRNRAP.

The chain links TRBV10-1 to TRBJ2-3; no clear D. The V gene's germline CDR1 is WNHNN and CDR2 SYGVQD (reference sequence). Trimming took 6 bases from V and 5 from J, leaving 15 bases between them. CDR3 length equals 14 residues. CDR3 sequence reads: CASSADRRLDTQYF. In nucleotides, the CDR3 is TGCGCCAGCAGCGCCGATCGACGGTTAGATACGCAGTATTTT.

The chain employs TRBV6-5 and TRBJ1-3; maybe TRBD1 (5 bases). Trimming cost V 5 bases and J 0 bases, with 8 bases left between them. CDR3 length: 14 residues. CDR1 MNHEY and CDR2 SVGAGI come from the germline V gene. In DNA form, the CDR3 reads TGTGCCAGCAGTCGGGGGAACTCTGGAAACACCATATATTTT. It codes for CASSRGNSGNTIYF.